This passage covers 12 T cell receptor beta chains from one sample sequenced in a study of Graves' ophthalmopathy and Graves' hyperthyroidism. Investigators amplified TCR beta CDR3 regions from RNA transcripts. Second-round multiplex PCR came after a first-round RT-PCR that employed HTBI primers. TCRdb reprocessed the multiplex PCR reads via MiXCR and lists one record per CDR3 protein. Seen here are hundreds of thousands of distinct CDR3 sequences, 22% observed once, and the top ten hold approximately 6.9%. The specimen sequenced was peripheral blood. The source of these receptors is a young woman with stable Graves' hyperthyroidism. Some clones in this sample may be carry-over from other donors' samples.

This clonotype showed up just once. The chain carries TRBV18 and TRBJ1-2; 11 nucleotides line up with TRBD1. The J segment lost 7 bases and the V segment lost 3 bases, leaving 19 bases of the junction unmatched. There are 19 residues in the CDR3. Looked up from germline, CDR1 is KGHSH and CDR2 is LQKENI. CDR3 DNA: TGTGCCAGCTCACCCATGGATTTCGGGACAGGGGGTTCGATTGGTGGCTACACCTTC. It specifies CASSPMDFGTGGSIGGYTF. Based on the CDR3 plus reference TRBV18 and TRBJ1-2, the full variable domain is NAGVMQNPRHLVRRRGQEARLRCSPMKGHSHVYWYRQLPEEGLKFMVYLQKENIIDESGMPKERFSAEFPKEGPSILRIQQVVRGDSAAYFCASSPMDFGTGGSIGGYTFGSGTRLTVV.

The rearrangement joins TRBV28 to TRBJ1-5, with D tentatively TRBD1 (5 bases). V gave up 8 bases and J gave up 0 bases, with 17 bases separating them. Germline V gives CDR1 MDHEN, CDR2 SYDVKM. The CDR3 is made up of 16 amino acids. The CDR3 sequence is CASSTQGLYSNQPQHF. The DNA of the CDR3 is TGTGCCAGCTCAACCCAGGGCCTCTATAGCAATCAGCCCCAGCATTTT.

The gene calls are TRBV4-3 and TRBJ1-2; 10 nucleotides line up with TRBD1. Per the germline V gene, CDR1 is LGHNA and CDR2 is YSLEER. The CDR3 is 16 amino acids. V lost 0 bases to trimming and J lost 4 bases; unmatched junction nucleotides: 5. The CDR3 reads CASSQDGDRGGYGYTF. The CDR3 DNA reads TGCGCCAGCAGCCAAGACGGGGACAGGGGAGGCTATGGCTACACCTTC.

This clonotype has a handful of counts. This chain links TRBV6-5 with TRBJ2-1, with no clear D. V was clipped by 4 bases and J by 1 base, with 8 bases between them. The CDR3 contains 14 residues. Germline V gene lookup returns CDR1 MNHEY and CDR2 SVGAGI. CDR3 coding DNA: TGTGCCAGCAGTTTGTACGATTCCTACAATGAGCAGTTCTTC. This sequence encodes CASSLYDSYNEQFF.

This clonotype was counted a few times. The CDR3 protein is CASRADRGRVYEQYF. In nucleotides, the CDR3 is TGTGCCAGCAGGGCGGACAGGGGGCGCGTCTACGAGCAGTACTTC. The chain joins TRBV7-9 to TRBJ2-7; 11 bases line up with TRBD1. CDR1 and CDR2 from the germline V gene are SEHNR and FQNEAQ (reference sequence). This CDR3 comprises 15 residues. V lost 6 bases to trimming and J lost 3 bases; unmatched junction nucleotides: 7. Filled out from reference TRBV7-9 and TRBJ2-7, the complete variable domain reads DTGVSQNPRHKITKRGQNVTFRCDPISEHNRLYWYRQTLGQGPEFLTYFQNEAQLEKSRLLSDRFSAERPKGSFSTLEIQRTEQGDSAMYLCASRADRGRVYEQYFGPGTRLTVT.

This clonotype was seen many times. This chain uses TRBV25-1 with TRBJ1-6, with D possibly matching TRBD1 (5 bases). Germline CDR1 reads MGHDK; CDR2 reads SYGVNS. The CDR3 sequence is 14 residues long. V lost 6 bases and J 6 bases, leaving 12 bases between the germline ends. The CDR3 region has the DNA TGTGCCAGCAGAGGGACGGACCTTAATTCACCCCTCCACTTT. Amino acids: CASRGTDLNSPLHF.

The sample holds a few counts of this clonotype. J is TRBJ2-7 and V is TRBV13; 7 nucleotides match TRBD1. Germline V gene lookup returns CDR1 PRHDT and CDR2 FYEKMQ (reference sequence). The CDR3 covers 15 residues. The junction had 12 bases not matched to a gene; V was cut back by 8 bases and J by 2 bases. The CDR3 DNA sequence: TGTGCCAGCTCCTTAGGGGGCTTAGTCCCCTACGAGCAGTACTTC. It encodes CASSLGGLVPYEQYF.

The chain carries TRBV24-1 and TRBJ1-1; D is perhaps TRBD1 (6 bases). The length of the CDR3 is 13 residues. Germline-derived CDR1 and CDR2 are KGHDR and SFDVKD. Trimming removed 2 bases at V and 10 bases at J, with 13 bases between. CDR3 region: CATSDSQGIGAFF. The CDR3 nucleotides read TGTGCCACCAGTGATTCACAGGGAATCGGAGCTTTCTTT.

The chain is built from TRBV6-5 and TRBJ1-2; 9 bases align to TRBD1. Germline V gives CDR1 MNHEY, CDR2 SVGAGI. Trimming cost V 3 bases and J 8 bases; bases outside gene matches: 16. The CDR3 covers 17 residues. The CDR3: CASSYVRDYRGPGGYTF. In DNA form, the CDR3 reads TGTGCCAGCAGTTATGTCAGGGATTACAGGGGGCCCGGGGGCTACACCTTC.

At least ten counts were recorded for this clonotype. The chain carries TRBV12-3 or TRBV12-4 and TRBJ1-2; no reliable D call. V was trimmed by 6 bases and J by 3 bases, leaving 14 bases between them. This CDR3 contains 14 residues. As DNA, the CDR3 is TGTGCCAGCAGCCTTCGATCCACCGACTATGGCTACACCTTC. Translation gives CASSLRSTDYGYTF.

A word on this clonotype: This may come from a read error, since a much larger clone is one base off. CDR3 protein: CASSPVTNNQPQHF. CDR3 sequence (DNA): TGTGCCAGCAGTCCAGTGACTAACAATCAGCCCCAGCATTTT. This chain uses TRBV12-3 or TRBV12-4 with TRBJ1-5; D not resolved. The CDR3 length is 14 residues. V dropped 5 bases and J dropped 3 bases, with 11 bases sitting between them.

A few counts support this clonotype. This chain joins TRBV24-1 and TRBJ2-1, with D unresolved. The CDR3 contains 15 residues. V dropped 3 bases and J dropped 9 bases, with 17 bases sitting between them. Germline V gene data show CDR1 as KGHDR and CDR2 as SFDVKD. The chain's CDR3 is CATSDTARRQGEQFF. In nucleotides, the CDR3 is TGTGCCACCAGTGATACCGCCCGGCGGCAAGGTGAGCAGTTCTTC.